This passage covers 17 T cell receptor beta chains from one sample sequenced in a study of shared clonotypes between healthy human individuals. The repertoire was sequenced with immunoSEQ multiplex PCR; TCRdb's copy has only in-frame clones and lacks some. The sample comprises over 1.4 million clones, roughly 96% of which are singletons, and roughly 1.2% rests with the top ten. What was sequenced was naive CD4+ T cells sorted from blood. Sample subset: CD45RA+ positively selected. These receptors originate from a man younger than 45 in good health.

The genes are TRBV9 and TRBJ1-2, with D unresolved. The CDR3 is 15 residues long. Trimming shortened V by 5 bases and J by 3 bases, and 17 bases separated the two germline ends. The V gene's germline CDR1 is SGDLS and CDR2 YYNGEE. Here the CDR3 reads CASSVTSGLYYGYTF. CDR3 DNA: TGTGCCAGCAGTGTTACTTCCGGGCTCTACTATGGCTACACCTTC.

V is TRBV7-3 and J is TRBJ2-3, with 10 bases lining up with TRBD2. The J segment lost 0 bases and the V segment lost 5 bases, leaving 2 bases of the junction unmatched. This CDR3 is 15 amino acids long. Germline CDR1 SGHTA, CDR2 FQGTGA. CDR3 sequence reads: CASSRTSGSTDTQYF. The CDR3 DNA follows: TGTGCCAGCAGCCGGACTAGCGGTAGCACAGATACGCAGTATTTT.

This clone occurred once. The J gene is TRBJ2-5, the V gene TRBV6-6, with 7 bases that match TRBD1. The CDR3 totals 16 residues. The V and J ends lost 5 bases and 7 bases, in that order; junction bases with no gene match: 16. CDR1 is MNHNY, CDR2 SVGAGI, per germline (reference sequence). CDR3 in DNA: TGTGCCAGCAGTCAGTTTACAGGGGCAAGCCGAGGGACCCAGTACTTC. Translating gives CASSQFTGASRGTQYF.

This rearrangement joins TRBV7-9 to TRBJ2-1, with D hard to call. Trimming removed 5 bases at V and 7 bases at J, with 6 bases between. The CDR3 is made up of 11 amino acids. Germline CDR1 reads SEHNR; CDR2 reads FQNEAQ (reference sequence). The CDR3 region has the DNA TGTGCCAGCAGCCAGGTAAATGAGCAGTTCTTC. Translated, it gives CASSQVNEQFF.

Only one count was recorded for this clone. This rearrangement joins TRBV5-6 to TRBJ2-2; weak D call: TRBD1 (7 bases). Trimming left V 4 bases short and J 3 bases short, with 13 bases between. CDR1 and CDR2 from the germline V gene are SGHDT and YYEEEE. The CDR3 loop spans 15 amino acids. Written as DNA, the CDR3 is TGTGCCAGCAGCCTAACAGGGGAGGACACCGGGGAGCTGTTTTTT. Amino acid sequence: CASSLTGEDTGELFF.

The V gene is TRBV4-3, the J gene TRBJ2-3, with 10 bases that match TRBD2. Unmatched junction bases numbered 7, after V lost 4 bases and J lost 3 bases. The CDR3 is 16 residues long. Germline assignment: CDR1 LGHNA and CDR2 YSLEER. CDR3 bases: TGCGCCAGCAGCCCCAGGGCTAGCGGGAGAACAGATACGCAGTATTTT. Its translation is CASSPRASGRTDTQYF.

On this clone itself: The sample contains more than one DNA sequence encoding this CDR3. The chain combines TRBV5-1 with TRBJ2-3; perhaps TRBD2 as D (6 bases). V was cut by 0 bases and J by 2 bases, with 10 bases left in between. The CDR3 loop spans 15 amino acids. Germline V gives CDR1 SGHRS, CDR2 YFSETQ. The CDR3 sequence: CASSLVGGNTDTQYF. In nucleotides, the CDR3 is TGCGCCAGCAGCTTGGTGGGCGGGAACACAGATACGCAGTATTTT.

CDR3 residues: CASSGTYLSGNTIYF. The CDR3 nucleotides are TGTGCCAGCAGCGGAACCTACCTCTCAGGAAACACCATATATTTT. V and J are TRBV5-6 and TRBJ1-3; D is uncertain. Germline assignment: CDR1 SGHDT and CDR2 YYEEEE. This CDR3 has 15 residues. V shed 4 bases and J shed 4 bases, with 15 bases lying between them.

CDR3 sequence: CASSPRGKDTQYF. The DNA of the CDR3 is TGTGCCAGCAGCCCGCGCGGGAAAGATACGCAGTATTTT. The chain carries TRBV5-4 and TRBJ2-3; possible D gene TRBD2, 6 bases. The ends were cut back, 4 bases at V and 5 bases at J, with 11 bases in the middle. CDR3 length: 13 amino acids. The V gene's germline CDR1 is SGHNT and CDR2 YYREEE (reference sequence).

Only one count was recorded for this clone. This chain joins TRBV19 and TRBJ2-1; 7 bases fit TRBD2. After removal of 0 bases from V and 0 bases from J, the junction contained 8 bases not matched to a gene. The length of the CDR3 is 18 residues. Germline V lookup: CDR1 LNHDA, CDR2 SQIVND (reference sequence). The CDR3 DNA reads TGTGCCAGTAGTATAGATCACCAAGCGGGGAGCTCCTACAATGAGCAGTTCTTC. Its protein is CASSIDHQAGSSYNEQFF.

The chain combines TRBV5-4 with TRBJ1-5; 11 bases are shared with TRBD1. Germline CDR1 SGHNT, CDR2 YYREEE (reference sequence). Losses at the gene ends were 4 bases for V and 5 bases for J; bases not matched to a gene: 8. The CDR3 consists of 16 residues. The DNA of the CDR3 is TGTGCCAGCAGCGCGCCGAGGACAGGGGGCGATCAGCCCCAGCATTTT. Translating it yields CASSAPRTGGDQPQHF. The variable domain in full, with the rest retrieved from reference TRBV5-4 and TRBJ1-5, is ETGVTQSPTHLIKTRGQQVTLRCSSQSGHNTVSWYQQALGQGPQFIFQYYREEENGRGNFPPRFSGLQFPNYSSELNVNALELDDSALYLCASSAPRTGGDQPQHFGDGTRLSIL.

This rearrangement joins TRBV9 to TRBJ2-7; TRBD1 is a possible D gene (7 bases). CDR1 and CDR2 (germline): SGDLS, YYNGEE. This CDR3 has 15 amino acids. Trimming removed 4 bases at V and 7 bases at J, with 21 bases between. In nucleotides, the CDR3 is TGTGCCAGCAGCAGGCGGGACAGCGTTAGGGAAGAGCAGTACTTC. Protein sequence: CASSRRDSVREEQYF.

The rearrangement links TRBV28 to TRBJ2-3; 9 nucleotides line up with TRBD1. The germline CDR1 and CDR2 sequences are MDHEN and SYDVKM. Trimming took 6 bases from V and 3 from J; bases not matched to a gene: 10. The CDR3 extends over 16 amino acids. CDR3 sequence reads: CASRGVSGTGTDTQYF. In DNA, the CDR3 is TGTGCCAGCAGGGGAGTTTCGGGGACAGGGACAGATACGCAGTATTTT. The full variable domain, rest sourced from reference TRBV28 and TRBJ2-3, is DVKVTQSSRYLVKRTGEKVFLECVQDMDHENMFWYRQDPGLGLRLIYFSYDVKMKEKGDIPEGYSVSREKKERFSLILESASTNQTSMYLCASRGVSGTGTDTQYFGPGTRLTVL.

The chain carries TRBV5-1 and TRBJ2-5, with 11 bases lining up with TRBD2. Per germline, CDR1 SGHRS and CDR2 YFSETQ. The CDR3 loop spans 16 amino acids. V was clipped by 4 bases and J by 2 bases; unmatched bases: 7. CDR3 DNA sequence: TGCGCCAGCAGCGCGGGACTAGCGGAGGGTCAAGAGACCCAGTACTTC. It is translated as CASSAGLAEGQETQYF.

This clone was seen a single time. The V gene is TRBV21-1, the J gene TRBJ1-5. TRBV21-1 is deemed a pseudogene. The CDR3 spans 15 residues. CDR3 DNA: TGTGCCAGCAGCAAATACAAGGGTAGCAATCAGCCCCAGCATTTT. This codes for CASSKYKGSNQPQHF.

V is TRBV9 and J is TRBJ2-1; D not certain. V was shortened by 1 base and J by 6 bases, with 8 bases between the two germline ends. Germline loops: CDR1 SGDLS, CDR2 YYNGEE. There are 13 residues in the CDR3. CDR3 residues: CASSVQISNEQFF. CDR3 DNA sequence: TGTGCCAGCAGCGTACAGATTTCCAATGAGCAGTTCTTC.

The J gene is TRBJ2-7, the V gene TRBV2; D not resolved. The CDR3 length is 13 residues. V was trimmed by 0 bases and J by 6 bases, leaving 9 bases between them. Per the germline V gene, CDR1 is SNHLY and CDR2 is FYNNEI. The chain's CDR3 is CASSEATAGEQYF. For the CDR3, the DNA is TGTGCCAGCAGTGAAGCAACCGCAGGCGAGCAGTACTTC.